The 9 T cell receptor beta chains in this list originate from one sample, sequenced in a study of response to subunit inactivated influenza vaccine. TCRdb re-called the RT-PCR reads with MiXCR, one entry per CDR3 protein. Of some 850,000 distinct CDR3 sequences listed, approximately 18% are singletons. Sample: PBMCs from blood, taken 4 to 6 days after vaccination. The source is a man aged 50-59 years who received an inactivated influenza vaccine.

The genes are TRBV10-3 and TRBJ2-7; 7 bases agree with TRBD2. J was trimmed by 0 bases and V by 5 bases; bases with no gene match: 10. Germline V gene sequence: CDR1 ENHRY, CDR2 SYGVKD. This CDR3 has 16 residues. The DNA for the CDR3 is TGTGCCATCAGTACCTTGGGAGGGAGGCCCTCCTACGAGCAGTACTTC. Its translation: CAISTLGGRPSYEQYF.

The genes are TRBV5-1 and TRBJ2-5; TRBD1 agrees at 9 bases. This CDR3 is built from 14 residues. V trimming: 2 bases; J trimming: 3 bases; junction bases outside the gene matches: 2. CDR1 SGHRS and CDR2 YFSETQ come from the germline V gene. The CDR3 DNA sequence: TGCGCCAGCAGCTTACAGGGGGCCAAAGAGACCCAGTACTTC. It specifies CASSLQGAKETQYF.

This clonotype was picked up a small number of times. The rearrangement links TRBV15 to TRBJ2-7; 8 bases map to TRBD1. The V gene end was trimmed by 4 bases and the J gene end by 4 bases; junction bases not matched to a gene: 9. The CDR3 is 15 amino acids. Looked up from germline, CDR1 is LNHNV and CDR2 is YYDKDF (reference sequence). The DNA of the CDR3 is TGTGCCACCAGCATTAATCAGGGGGCAGGTTACGAGCAGTACTTC. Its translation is CATSINQGAGYEQYF.

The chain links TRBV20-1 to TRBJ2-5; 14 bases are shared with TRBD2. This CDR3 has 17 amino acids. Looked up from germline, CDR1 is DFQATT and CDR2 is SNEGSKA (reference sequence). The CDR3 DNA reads TGCTGCGCTAGAGGGACTAGCGGGAGAGCGGGGCAAGAGACCCAGTACTTC. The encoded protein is CCARGTSGRAGQETQYF.

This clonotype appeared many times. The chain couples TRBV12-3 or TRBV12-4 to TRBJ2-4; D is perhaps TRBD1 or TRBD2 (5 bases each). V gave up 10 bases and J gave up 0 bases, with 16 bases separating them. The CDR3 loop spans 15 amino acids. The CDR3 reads CATQDTGKAKNIQYF. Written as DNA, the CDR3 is TGTGCCACCCAGGACACCGGGAAAGCCAAAAACATTCAGTACTTC.

DNA of the CDR3: TGTGCCATCAGTGAGGGGGAATCCTATAATTCACCCCTCCACTTT. This gives the protein CAISEGESYNSPLHF. This chain links TRBV10-3 with TRBJ1-6; no definite D call. Looked up from germline, CDR1 is ENHRY and CDR2 is SYGVKD. The CDR3 covers 15 residues. V shed 2 bases and J shed 1 base, with 6 bases lying between them.

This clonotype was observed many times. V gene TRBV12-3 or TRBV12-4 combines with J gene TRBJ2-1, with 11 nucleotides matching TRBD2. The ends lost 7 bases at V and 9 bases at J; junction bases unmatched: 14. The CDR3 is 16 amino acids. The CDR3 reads CASTPRASGGLGEQFF. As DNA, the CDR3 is TGTGCCAGCACCCCCCGGGCTAGCGGGGGGTTAGGTGAGCAGTTCTTC.

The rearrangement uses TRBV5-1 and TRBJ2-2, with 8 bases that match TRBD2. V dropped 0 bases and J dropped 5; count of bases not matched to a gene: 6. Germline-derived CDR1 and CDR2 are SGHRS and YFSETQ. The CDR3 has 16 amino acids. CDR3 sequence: CASSLEGSGGTGELFF. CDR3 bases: TGCGCCAGCAGCTTGGAAGGGAGCGGGGGAACCGGGGAGCTGTTTTTT.

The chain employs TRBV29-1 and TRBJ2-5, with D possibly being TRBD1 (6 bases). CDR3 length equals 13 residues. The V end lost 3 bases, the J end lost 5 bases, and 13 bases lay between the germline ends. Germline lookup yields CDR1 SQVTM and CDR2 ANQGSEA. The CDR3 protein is CSVDHRVGETQYF. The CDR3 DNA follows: TGCAGCGTTGACCACAGGGTTGGGGAGACCCAGTACTTC. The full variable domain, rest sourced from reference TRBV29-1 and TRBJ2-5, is SAVISQKPSRDICQRGTSLTIQCQVDSQVTMMFWYRQQPGQSLTLIATANQGSEATYESGFVIDKFPISRPNLTFSTLTVSNMSPEDSSIYLCSVDHRVGETQYFGPGTRLLVL.